This T cell receptor (beta chain) was sequenced during a study of spatial heterogeneity in lung cancer. Whole-study context: A unique TCR and UMI combination showed up more than ten times in raw reads, on average.

TCR cDNA molecules each carried a unique molecular identifier. One entry per CDR3 protein, called by TCRdb with MiXCR from the 5' RACE reads. The sample comprises 30,000 to 40,000 distinct CDR3 sequences, 5.2% of which are singletons, and 20% to 30% rests with the top ten. Trimming removed 3 bases from V and 5 bases from J, with 13 bases in between. This CDR3 has 14 residues. Time point given: sample taken at primary tumor resection. Unsorted whole RNA of tumor, nontumor lung or frozen PBMC was sequenced. A total of around 67 untreated early-stage non-small cell lung cancer patients served as donors. This clonotype was seen at least ten times. Antigen: not known. Notes on the study in general: In blood, ubiquitous expanded tumor TCRs appeared more at resection than follow-up.

V is TRBV12-3 or TRBV12-4 and J is TRBJ2-5; no clear D gene. The sample consisted of PBMCs, taken at surgery. This receptor was identified in a female donor with early-stage non-small cell lung cancer. In DNA, the CDR3 is TGTGCCAGCAGTTTGAGTAGGGCCCGGGAGACCCAGTACTTC. Its protein is CASSLSRARETQYF.